The TCR beta chain described here comes from a study of early T cells in non-severe SARS-CoV-2 infection (dated by TCRdb to about 2021). Background for the entire study: Because TCR sequencing relied on bulk RNA taken from unsorted whole blood, pairing of alpha and beta chains was not possible. Paper-wide results and their limitations: VDJdb matching was skewed toward anti-spike CD8 responses, so virus-specific expansions were likely underestimated and private and CD4 specificities were missed.

For this clonotype: The clone's antigen remains unknown. Within one base of it there is no much larger clone, and no base qualities were kept.

This was a case-control study nested in a cohort of healthcare workers in London, UK, who had nasopharyngeal swab PCR tests and blood samples taken every week. Healthcare workers were recruited between 23 and 31 March 2020, during the week of the UK lockdown, and were followed weekly for up to roughly 15 weeks. The library was generated by 5' RACE. Instrument on record: NextSeq 500. In the TCR library protocol, unique molecular identifiers were attached to individual cDNA molecules to correct for PCR bias and sequencing error. Sequencing covered both TCR alpha and beta chains, and within each sample the abundances of alpha and beta sequences were tightly co-correlated. The study's own analysis went as follows. V gene, J gene and CDR3 annotation of TCR sequences was performed with Decombinator V4. Expanded TCRs were defined as changing significantly between any two time points under a Poisson model with p below 0.0001. TCR abundances were normalised to the total number of TCRs sequenced in each sample and reported as counts per million. TRAV1-2 paired with TRAJ12, TRAJ20 or TRAJ33 defined MAIT TCRs, while TRAV10 paired with TRAJ18 defined iNKT TCRs. VDJdb, accessed on 1 November 2021, was searched for TCRs annotated for CMV, EBV and SARS-CoV-2, and TCRs annotated for more than one antigen were excluded. TCRdb cleaned the public reads at Q25 with fastp, built clones with MiXCR and kept in-frame beta chains. Identical CDR3 protein sequences are pooled into one entry, listed with their most common genes and DNA. What appears here as the V and J calls and clone size reflects TCRdb's work, not the paper's. The sample table shows around 61,000 distinct CDR3 sequences, and over 9.5% are seen once. The ten largest make up roughly 6% of the sample.

The trim is 4 bases for V and 3 bases for J, with a gap of 13 bases between the germline ends. Sequences ENHRY (CDR1) and SYGVKD (CDR2) are obtained from the germline V gene. The CDR3 numbers 14 residues from cysteine through phenylalanine. The entry retains the CDR3 DNA only, 42 bases that are in frame from base 1. The sample taken for sequencing was whole blood. The origin of this receptor is an adult who was a healthcare worker with PCR-confirmed SARS-CoV-2 infection or an uninfected control (not recorded which). In this chain, TRBV10-3 is recombined with TRBJ2-7; possibly the D gene is TRBD2, per 5 matching bases. The CDR3 reads CAISVGSGFYEQYF. The sequenced DNA is TGTGCCATCAGTGTGGGAAGCGGATTCTACGAGCAGTACTTC.